This TCR beta chain was sequenced in a study of type 1 and type 2 diabetes patients. About the research overall: Donors were type 1 diabetes, type 2 diabetes, or nondiabetic controls. CD4+ or CD8+ T cells were positively selected from PBMCs with microbeads.

Germline CDR1 is LNHNV and CDR2 is YYDKDF (reference sequence). Trimming left V 0 bases short and J 5 bases short, with 16 bases between. The CDR3 contains 16 residues. Genomic DNA was the PCR template. A primer set of 30 forward and 13 reverse primers amplified the CDR3. One entry per CDR3 protein, called by TCRdb with MiXCR from the multiplex PCR reads. In the table there are fewer than 300,000 distinct CDR3 sequences, 47% of which are singletons. In this sample, this clonotype turned up many times. Roughly 9.8 milliliters of peripheral blood were collected from each participant. The TCR originated in a man younger than 30 with type 2 diabetes. Sequencing was carried out using peripheral blood mononuclear cells (PBMCs). This rearrangement joins TRBV15 to TRBJ1-1; a possible D gene is TRBD1 (5 bases). CDR3 sequence (DNA): TGTGCCACCAGCAGAGATCGAGGGACGCTGGGGACTGAAGCTTTCTTT. Protein product: CATSRDRGTLGTEAFF.